One and the same sample provided the 19 T cell receptor beta chains below, sequenced in a study of cytomegalovirus exposure and HLA in healthy donors. Generated by immunoSEQ multiplex PCR, the TCRdb table keeps only in-frame clones and is missing some. The table includes tens of thousands of clones, about nine tenths detected once. The sequencing input was PBMCs. The receptor source for this set is a woman between 25 and 40 years old in good health and CMV-seronegative.

V gene TRBV18 combines with J gene TRBJ1-1; D unresolved. The CDR3 extends over 13 amino acids. Per germline, CDR1 KGHSH and CDR2 LQKENI. V was clipped by 2 bases and J by 3 bases, with 7 bases between them. The CDR3 protein is CASSPSGDTEAFF. The CDR3 DNA follows: TGTGCCAGCTCACCATCCGGTGACACTGAAGCTTTCTTT.

The chain recombines TRBV11-2 with TRBJ1-5, with D possibly matching TRBD1 (5 bases). Trimming shortened V by 1 base and J by 9 bases, and 7 bases separated the two germline ends. The CDR3 sequence is 12 residues long. Looked up from germline, CDR1 is SGHAT and CDR2 is FQNNGV. Here the CDR3 reads CASSLVQGPQHF. DNA of the CDR3: TGTGCCAGCAGCTTAGTGCAGGGGCCCCAGCATTTT.

The CDR3 DNA is TGTGCCAGCAGCTTACAAGGGACAGGGGTTGAGCAGTTCTTC. This gives the protein CASSLQGTGVEQFF. The chain couples TRBV11-3 to TRBJ2-1; 10 bases are shared with TRBD1. This CDR3 contains 14 residues. Unmatched junction bases numbered 4, after V lost 2 bases and J lost 9 bases. The germline V gene encodes CDR1 SGHNT and CDR2 YENEEA.

The chain is built from TRBV6-5 and TRBJ2-1, with a tentative D call TRBD1 (5 bases). V was cut by 0 bases and J by 6 bases, with 9 bases left in between. Germline V gene data show CDR1 as MNHEY and CDR2 as SVGAGI. This CDR3 is 14 amino acids long. CDR3 in DNA: TGTGCCAGCAGTTACTCGACAGTGAGCAATGAGCAGTTCTTC. It is translated as CASSYSTVSNEQFF.

The rearrangement joins TRBV4-1 to TRBJ2-5; 7 bases agree with TRBD2. The CDR3 extends over 16 amino acids. V shed 3 bases, J shed 5 bases, and the junction held 12 bases outside the gene matches. Per germline, CDR1 MGHRA and CDR2 YSYEKL. The CDR3 loop is CASSQLPGLSSETQYF. The CDR3 DNA reads TGCGCCAGCAGCCAGTTACCGGGACTATCGTCGGAGACCCAGTACTTC.

The chain uses TRBV7-2 and TRBJ2-1, with D possibly TRBD2 on 5 matching bases. Per germline, CDR1 SGHTA and CDR2 FQGNSA. The ends were cut back, 5 bases at V and 13 bases at J, with 15 bases in the middle. The CDR3 covers 12 residues. Written as DNA, the CDR3 is TGTGCCAGCAGCCGAGGACTGGAAGAACAGTTCTTC. Its protein product is CASSRGLEEQFF.

The chain has TRBV29-1 and TRBJ2-5, with 9 bases matching TRBD2. There are 14 residues in the CDR3. CDR1 SQVTM and CDR2 ANQGSEA come from the germline V gene. V was pared by 4 bases and J by 0 bases, with 3 bases of the junction left unmatched. The CDR3 coding sequence is TGCAGCGTTGCCAGCGGGAGGTACCAAGAGACCCAGTACTTC. Translation gives CSVASGRYQETQYF.

In this sample, this clone turned up once. The V and J genes are TRBV18 and TRBJ2-7; TRBD1 aligns across 8 bases. V shed 3 bases, J shed 11 bases, and the junction held 18 bases outside the gene matches. Germline lookup yields CDR1 KGHSH and CDR2 LQKENI. This CDR3 contains 16 residues. The CDR3 coding sequence is TGTGCCAGCTCACCGTCACCGATTCAGGGGGCTCTCGGAAAGTACTTC. This sequence encodes CASSPSPIQGALGKYF.

The CDR3: CASSLMGGASGFYEQYF. CDR3 in DNA: TGTGCCAGCAGCTTAATGGGCGGGGCTAGCGGGTTCTACGAGCAGTACTTC. The chain couples TRBV7-3 to TRBJ2-7; the match to TRBD2 covers 8 bases. CDR3 size: 17 residues. Germline CDR1 is SGHTA and CDR2 is FQGTGA. V lost 1 base and J lost 3; bases outside the gene matches: 11.

The chain couples TRBV30 to TRBJ2-7; 7 nucleotides line up with TRBD2. Germline-derived CDR1 and CDR2 are GTSNPN and SVGIG (reference sequence). The CDR3 is 14 residues long. V lost 0 bases, J lost 0 bases, and 2 bases stayed unmatched. The CDR3 loop is CAWSVGGGSYEQYF. CDR3 sequence (DNA): TGTGCCTGGAGTGTAGGCGGGGGCTCCTACGAGCAGTACTTC.

The rearrangement uses TRBV27 and TRBJ2-5; 7 bases map to TRBD2. Trimming took 0 bases from V and 5 from J; bases not matched to a gene: 3. The germline V gene has CDR1 MNHEY and CDR2 SMNVEV (reference sequence). The CDR3 totals 14 residues. The CDR3 coding sequence is TGTGCCAGCAGTTTATCGCGGGGGTGGGAGACCCAGTACTTC. Its protein is CASSLSRGWETQYF.

The table lists this clone with a count of one. The chain couples TRBV2 to TRBJ1-1; D unresolved. Germline CDR1 is SNHLY and CDR2 is FYNNEI. This CDR3 comprises 16 residues. The V end was cut by 3 bases, the J end by 1 base, with 15 bases between. The CDR3, as DNA: TGTGCCAGCAGTGACAGTTTGGAGGCTGGGAACACTGAAGCTTTCTTT. This codes for CASSDSLEAGNTEAFF. Full variable domain (remainder filled in from reference TRBV2 and TRBJ1-1): EPEVTQTPSHQVTQMGQEVILRCVPISNHLYFYWYRQILGQKVEFLVSFYNNEISEKSEIFDDQFSVERPDGSNFTLKIRSTKLEDSAMYFCASSDSLEAGNTEAFFGQGTRLTVV.

The CDR3 region has the DNA TGTGCCAGCAGCTTTCCTACCGGGGAGCTGTTTTTT. This codes for CASSFPTGELFF. The chain uses TRBV7-9 and TRBJ2-2; D not certain. Trimming took off 3 bases at V and 5 bases at J, with 4 bases between the two ends. Germline V gene sequence: CDR1 SEHNR, CDR2 FQNEAQ (reference sequence). The CDR3 length is 12 residues.

This clone appeared a single time. V gene TRBV15 combines with J gene TRBJ1-1, with D possibly matching TRBD1 (6 bases). The germline gives CDR1 LNHNV, CDR2 YYDKDF (reference sequence). There are 15 residues in the CDR3. Trimming took 0 bases from V and 2 from J, leaving 10 bases between them. The CDR3 coding sequence is TGTGCCACCAGCAGAGACCGGGGGGCCAACACTGAAGCTTTCTTT. Translated, it gives CATSRDRGANTEAFF.

This chain uses TRBV20-1 with TRBJ1-1; maybe TRBD1 (5 bases). The CDR3 runs to 11 residues. Germline-derived CDR1 and CDR2 are DFQATT and SNEGSKA (reference sequence). With 7 bases removed from V and 5 bases from J, the gap between germline ends came to 11 bases. The CDR3 sequence: CSVTEGTEAFF. The CDR3 nucleotides are TGCAGTGTCACGGAGGGGACTGAAGCTTTCTTT.

The chain combines TRBV4-3 with TRBJ1-1, with a weak D call TRBD1 (5 bases). The CDR3 runs 12 residues. The germline V and J ends were trimmed by 2 bases and 4 bases, with 5 bases remaining between them. CDR1 is LGHNA and CDR2 is YSLEER in the germline V gene. The CDR3 here is CASSQRGTEAFF. CDR3 DNA: TGCGCCAGCAGCCAAAGGGGCACTGAAGCTTTCTTT.

The rearrangement links TRBV28 to TRBJ2-7, with unresolved D. The length of the CDR3 is 14 residues. CDR1 is MDHEN, CDR2 SYDVKM, per germline. V was cut by 5 bases and J by 2 bases, with 13 bases left in between. CDR3 DNA sequence: TGTGCCAGCAGTCCCTACCCAGGCCCCTACGAGCAGTACTTC. Protein sequence: CASSPYPGPYEQYF. Full variable domain (outside the CDR3, taken from reference TRBV28 and TRBJ2-7): DVKVTQSSRYLVKRTGEKVFLECVQDMDHENMFWYRQDPGLGLRLIYFSYDVKMKEKGDIPEGYSVSREKKERFSLILESASTNQTSMYLCASSPYPGPYEQYFGPGTRLTVT.

The chain carries TRBV28 and TRBJ2-1, with D tentatively TRBD1 (5 bases). The CDR3 has 13 amino acids. Germline assignment: CDR1 MDHEN and CDR2 SYDVKM. V was pared by 10 bases and J by 6 bases, with 16 bases between. The CDR3 protein is CATLSRDSNEQFF. CDR3 bases: TGTGCCACCTTGAGCAGGGATAGCAATGAGCAGTTCTTC.

As for this clone: Sequence at one end of the junction differs from germline and may be a read error. The chain has TRBV7-7 and TRBJ2-2, with 8 bases identical to TRBD1. The germline gives CDR1 SSHAT, CDR2 FNYEAQ (reference sequence). This CDR3 contains 16 residues. The DNA of the CDR3 is TGTGCTAGCAGGGGTGGACAGGGCGAGAACACCGGGGAGCTGTTTTTT. This translates into CASRGGQGENTGELFF.